This TCR beta chain came from a study of CD8 T cells in Susac syndrome (dated by TCRdb to about 2019). General notes on the study: Repertoire sequencing was used to test whether CD8+ T cell activation and differentiation in Susac syndrome was antigen driven. What the authors observed across the whole study: The number of individuals in the TCR sequencing and HLA analysis was acknowledged as relatively small.

RNA was extracted using the RNeasy kit, and roughly 0.5 to 1 microgram was reverse transcribed with random hexamers. The immunoSEQ multiplex PCR assay, covering 54 Vbeta and 13 Jbeta segments, was used to amplify TCR beta CDR3 regions. To correct PCR amplification bias, a synthetic template baseline was used for both primer optimization and computational correction. As for the original processing: Reads were annotated to V, D and J genes per IMGT and analyzed with immunoSEQ Analyzer, keeping only productive sequences. To calculate clonality, Shannon entropy was normalized by log2 of the number of productive unique sequences and then subtracted from one. Public and private clones were assessed among the 100 most prevalent clones of each patient and control. Clones were defined as Susac-specific when absent from the healthy and MS cohorts, from fewer than 1,300 published viral clones and from other ImmuneACCESS disease sequences. The public sequencing data were trimmed at Q25 with fastp and processed into clonotypes with MiXCR by TCRdb, which kept only in-frame beta chains. All rows with the same CDR3 protein become a single entry with the most common DNA and genes. TCRdb, not the original authors, processed these V and J calls. In this sample the table shows 200,000 or so distinct CDR3 sequences, around 96% of which occur a single time. 0.093% of the sample goes to the ten largest clones.

Trimming costs V 1 base and J 7 bases, and their ends lie 9 bases apart. According to the germline V gene, CDR1 reads SNHLY and CDR2 reads FYNNEI. CDR3 length: 13 amino acids, cysteine to phenylalanine. Just CDR3 DNA is preserved here, 39 bases in frame from base 1. A word on this clonotype: Which antigen it targets is not known. No base-level quality is on record; no much larger clone is a single base apart.

High-throughput TCR beta sequencing profiled peripheral blood CD8+ and CD4+ T cells from healthy donors, Susac syndrome patients and multiple sclerosis patients. Treatment-naive patients with stable or active relapsing-remitting disease fulfilling revised McDonald criteria were used as multiple sclerosis controls. Bulk CD8+ and CD4+ T cells were purified magnetically by negative isolation, whereas CD8+ TEMRA cells were enriched by FACS. Blood was collected in EDTA tubes and processed within 24 hours, with PBMCs isolated through density gradient centrifugation. PBMCs intended for TCR sequencing were cryopreserved in liquid nitrogen and thawed later in a water bath at 37 degrees C. A purity of at least 90% was achieved for sorted or isolated CD4+, CD8+ and CD8+ TEMRA cells.

Recombination joined TRBV2 with TRBJ2-3; confidence is insufficient to name the D gene. Sample: CD4+ T cells from PBMCs. The TCR comes from a human donor with multiple sclerosis. The CDR3 is CASSEVLAYTQYF. The DNA sequence is TGTGCCAGCAGTGAAGTCTTGGCCTATACGCAGTATTTT. The CDR3, completed at both ends by the reference TRBV2 and TRBJ2-3 genes, gives the full variable domain EPEVTQTPSHQVTQMGQEVILRCVPISNHLYFYWYRQILGQKVEFLVSFYNNEISEKSEIFDDQFSVERPDGSNFTLKIRSTKLEDSAMYFCASSEVLAYTQYFGPGTRLTVL.